This T cell receptor (beta chain) was sequenced in a study of T cell responses to AZD1222 COVID-19 vaccine. To note about this clone: A junction boundary mismatches the germline segment, possibly from a read error.

Assay used: immunoSEQ multiplex PCR; TCRdb lists only in-frame clones, some missing. The sample lists under 200,000 clones; roughly 90% were seen once. The length of the CDR3 is 17 residues. The V gene's germline CDR1 is SSHAT and CDR2 FNYEAQ (reference sequence). The input for sequencing was peripheral blood, taken on day 0 of AZD1222 vaccination. V and J are TRBV7-7 and TRBJ2-2; D perhaps matches TRBD2 (5 bases). This sequence originates from an adult in good health. In DNA form, the CDR3 reads TGTGCTAGCAGCTTAGCCTTCAGCGGACCGAACACCGGGGAGCTGTTTTTT. It yields the protein CASSLAFSGPNTGELFF.